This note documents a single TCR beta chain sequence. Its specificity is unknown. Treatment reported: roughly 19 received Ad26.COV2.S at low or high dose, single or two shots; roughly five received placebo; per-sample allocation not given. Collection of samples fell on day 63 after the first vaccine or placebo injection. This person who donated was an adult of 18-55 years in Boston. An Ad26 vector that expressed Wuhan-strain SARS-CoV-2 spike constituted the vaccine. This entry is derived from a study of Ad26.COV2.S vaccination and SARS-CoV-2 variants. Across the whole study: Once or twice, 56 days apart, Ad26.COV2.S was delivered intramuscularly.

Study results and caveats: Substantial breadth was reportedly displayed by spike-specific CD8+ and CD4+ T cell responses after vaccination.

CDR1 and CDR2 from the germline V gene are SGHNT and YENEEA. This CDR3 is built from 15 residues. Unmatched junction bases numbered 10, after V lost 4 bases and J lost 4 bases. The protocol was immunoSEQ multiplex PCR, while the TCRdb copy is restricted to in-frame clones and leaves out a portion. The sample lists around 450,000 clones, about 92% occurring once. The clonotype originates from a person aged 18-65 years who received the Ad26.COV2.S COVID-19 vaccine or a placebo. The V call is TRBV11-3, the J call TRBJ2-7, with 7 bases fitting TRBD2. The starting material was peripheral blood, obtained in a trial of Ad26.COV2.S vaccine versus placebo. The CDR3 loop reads CASSSFAGAWYEQYF. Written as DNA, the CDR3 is TGTGCCAGCAGCTCGTTCGCGGGAGCTTGGTACGAGCAGTACTTC. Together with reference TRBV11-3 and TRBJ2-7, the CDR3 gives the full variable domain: EAGVVQSPRYKIIEKKQPVAFWCNPISGHNTLYWYLQNLGQGPELLIRYENEEAVDDSQLPKDRFSAERLKGVDSTLKIQPAELGDSAVYLCASSSFAGAWYEQYFGPGTRLTVT.